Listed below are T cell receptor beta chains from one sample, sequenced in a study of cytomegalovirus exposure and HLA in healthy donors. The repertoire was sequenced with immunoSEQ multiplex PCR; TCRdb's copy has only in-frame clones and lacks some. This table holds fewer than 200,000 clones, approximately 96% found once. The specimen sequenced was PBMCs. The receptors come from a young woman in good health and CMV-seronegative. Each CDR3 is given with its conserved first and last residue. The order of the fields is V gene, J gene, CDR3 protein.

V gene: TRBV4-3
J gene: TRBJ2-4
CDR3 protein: CASSQHVRAGENIQYF

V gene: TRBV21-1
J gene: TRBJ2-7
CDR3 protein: CASSKGGACSYEQYF

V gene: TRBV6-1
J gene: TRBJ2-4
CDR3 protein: CASSEISSGGLAKNIQYF

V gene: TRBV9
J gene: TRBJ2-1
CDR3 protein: CASSVEEGVWMGEQFF

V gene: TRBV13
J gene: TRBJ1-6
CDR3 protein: CASSLGRGVVNDSPLHF

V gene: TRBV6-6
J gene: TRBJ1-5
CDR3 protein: CASSYGQGRNQPQHF

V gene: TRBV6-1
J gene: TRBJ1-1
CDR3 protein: CASARGKDTEAFF

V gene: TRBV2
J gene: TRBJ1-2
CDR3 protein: CASSESGSGYTF

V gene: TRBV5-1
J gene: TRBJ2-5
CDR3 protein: CASSPRTGLETQYF

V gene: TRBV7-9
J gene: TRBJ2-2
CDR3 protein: CASSLGSSGGYTGELFF

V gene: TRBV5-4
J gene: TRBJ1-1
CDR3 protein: CASSDRPGMNTEAFF

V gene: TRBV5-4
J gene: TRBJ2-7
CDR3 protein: CASSSDRLGEQYF

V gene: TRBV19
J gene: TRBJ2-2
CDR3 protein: CASSSGGPPGELFF

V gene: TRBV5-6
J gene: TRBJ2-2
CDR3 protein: CASSLSRGTGELFF

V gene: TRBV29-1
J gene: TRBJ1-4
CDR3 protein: CSVETGDEKLFF

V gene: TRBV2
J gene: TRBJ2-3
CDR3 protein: CASSEPSGGPLGRTQYF

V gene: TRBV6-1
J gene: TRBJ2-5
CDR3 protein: CASSEWGGQETQYF

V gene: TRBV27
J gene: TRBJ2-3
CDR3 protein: CASTNTDTQYF

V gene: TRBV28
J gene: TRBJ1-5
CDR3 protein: CASSFRSPGGNQPQHF

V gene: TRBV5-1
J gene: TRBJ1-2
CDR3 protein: CASSWAGSNYGYTF

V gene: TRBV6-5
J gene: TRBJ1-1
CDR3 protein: CASTRTGGLNTEAFF

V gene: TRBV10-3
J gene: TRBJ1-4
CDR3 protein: CAISGPRQGGEKLFF